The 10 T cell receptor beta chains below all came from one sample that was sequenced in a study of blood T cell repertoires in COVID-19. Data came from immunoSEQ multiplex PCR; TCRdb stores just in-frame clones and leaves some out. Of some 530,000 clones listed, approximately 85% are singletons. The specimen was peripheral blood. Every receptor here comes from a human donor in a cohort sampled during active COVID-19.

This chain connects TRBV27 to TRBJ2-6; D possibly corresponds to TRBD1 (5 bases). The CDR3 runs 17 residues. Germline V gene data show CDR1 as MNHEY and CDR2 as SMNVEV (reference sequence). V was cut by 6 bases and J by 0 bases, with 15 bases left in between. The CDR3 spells CASRYRLRSSGANVLTF. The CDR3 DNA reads TGTGCCAGCAGATACAGGCTACGGAGCTCTGGGGCCAACGTCCTGACTTTC.

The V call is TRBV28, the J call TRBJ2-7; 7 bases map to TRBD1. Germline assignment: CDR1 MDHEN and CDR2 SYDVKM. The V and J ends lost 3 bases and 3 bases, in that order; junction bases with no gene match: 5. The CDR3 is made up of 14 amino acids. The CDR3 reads CASSFGQAYYEQYF. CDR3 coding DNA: TGTGCCAGCAGTTTCGGACAGGCATACTACGAGCAGTACTTC.

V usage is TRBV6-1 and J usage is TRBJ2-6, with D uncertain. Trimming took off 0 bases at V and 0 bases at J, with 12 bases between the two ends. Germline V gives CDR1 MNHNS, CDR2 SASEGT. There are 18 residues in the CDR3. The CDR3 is CASSEAISETSGANVLTF. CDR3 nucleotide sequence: TGTGCCAGCAGTGAAGCAATAAGCGAGACCTCTGGGGCCAACGTCCTGACTTTC.

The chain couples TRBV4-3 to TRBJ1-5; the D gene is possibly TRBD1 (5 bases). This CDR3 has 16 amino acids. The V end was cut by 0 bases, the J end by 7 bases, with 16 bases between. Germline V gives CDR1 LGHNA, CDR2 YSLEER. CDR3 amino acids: CASSQEFVQGWQPQHF. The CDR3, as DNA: TGCGCCAGCAGCCAAGAGTTTGTTCAGGGTTGGCAGCCCCAGCATTTT.

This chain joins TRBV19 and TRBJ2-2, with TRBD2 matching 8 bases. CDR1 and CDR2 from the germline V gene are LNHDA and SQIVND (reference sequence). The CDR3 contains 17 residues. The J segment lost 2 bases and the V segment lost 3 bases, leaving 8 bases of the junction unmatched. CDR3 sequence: CASSIGLAQINTGELFF. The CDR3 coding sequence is TGTGCCAGTAGTATCGGACTAGCCCAGATTAACACCGGGGAGCTGTTTTTT.

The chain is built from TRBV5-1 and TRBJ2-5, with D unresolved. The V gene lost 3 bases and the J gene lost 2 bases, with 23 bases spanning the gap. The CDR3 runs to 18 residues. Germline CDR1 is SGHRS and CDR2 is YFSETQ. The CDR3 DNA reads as TGCGCCAGCAGCTCGAAAAATTTAGCCCTTAAACCTCAAGAGACCCAGTACTTC. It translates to CASSSKNLALKPQETQYF.

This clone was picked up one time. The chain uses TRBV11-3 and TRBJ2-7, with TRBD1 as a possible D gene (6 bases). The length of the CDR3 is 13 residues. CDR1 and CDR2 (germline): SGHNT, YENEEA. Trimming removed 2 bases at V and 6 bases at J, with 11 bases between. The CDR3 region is CASSLTGGGEQYF. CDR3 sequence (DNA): TGTGCCAGCAGCTTAACTGGGGGCGGCGAGCAGTACTTC.

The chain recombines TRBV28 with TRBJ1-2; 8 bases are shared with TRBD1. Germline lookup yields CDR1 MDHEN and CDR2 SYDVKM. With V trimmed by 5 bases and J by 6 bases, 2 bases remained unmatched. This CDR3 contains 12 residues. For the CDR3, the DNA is TGTGCCAGCAGTCCGGGACAGGATGGCTACACCTTC. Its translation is CASSPGQDGYTF.

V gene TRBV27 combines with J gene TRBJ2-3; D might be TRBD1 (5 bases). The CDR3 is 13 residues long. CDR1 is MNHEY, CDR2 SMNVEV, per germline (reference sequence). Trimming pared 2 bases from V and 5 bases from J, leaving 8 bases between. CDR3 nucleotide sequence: TGTGCCAGCAGTTTAGTCAGGGTAGATACGCAGTATTTT. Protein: CASSLVRVDTQYF.

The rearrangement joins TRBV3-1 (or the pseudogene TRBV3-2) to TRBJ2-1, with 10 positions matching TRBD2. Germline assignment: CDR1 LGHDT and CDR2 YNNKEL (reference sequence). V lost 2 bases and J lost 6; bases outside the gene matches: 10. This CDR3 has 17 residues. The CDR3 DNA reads TGTGCCAGCAGCCAACCTAGCGGGAGAGGCAGCCGCAATGAGCAGTTCTTC. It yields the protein CASSQPSGRGSRNEQFF.